This TCR beta chain is drawn from a study of regulatory T cells in long-lasting Graves disease. Researchers made TCR beta libraries by using iRepertoire HTBI primers and running Arm-PCR on CDR3 regions. TCRdb analysed the multiplex PCR reads with MiXCR anew, one entry per CDR3 protein. The sample includes about 430,000 distinct CDR3 sequences, over 20% of them seen just once. Time point noted: persistent/refractory GD, antithyroid drugs over 5 years with positive TRAb. PBMC RNA was the source of the TCR library. EDTA tubes collected 7.5 to 9 milliliters of peripheral blood. CDR3 length: 16 amino acids. V lost 5 bases to trimming and J lost 0 bases, with 15 bases between them. Germline assignment: CDR1 SGHRS and CDR2 YFSETQ. This clonotype was recorded only once.

The chain joins TRBV5-1 to TRBJ2-1; tentatively, D is TRBD1 (6 bases). Sequencing was performed on peripheral blood mononuclear cells (PBMCs), taken when the disease was refractory, from a patient treated with antithyroid drugs. The receptor was derived from a female donor with Graves disease. CDR3 bases: TGCGCCAGCAGTGGGGGCGGGCGTAGCTCCTACAATGAGCAGTTCTTC. Its translation is CASSGGGRSSYNEQFF.